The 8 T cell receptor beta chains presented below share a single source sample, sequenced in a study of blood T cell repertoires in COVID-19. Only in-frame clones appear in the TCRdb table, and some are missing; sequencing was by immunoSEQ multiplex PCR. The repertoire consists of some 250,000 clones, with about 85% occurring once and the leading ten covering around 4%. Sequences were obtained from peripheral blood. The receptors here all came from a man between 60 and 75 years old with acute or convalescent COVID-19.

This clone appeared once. CDR3 sequence reads: CASSLSRGATNEKLFF. As DNA, the CDR3 is TGTGCCAGCAGTTTATCAAGGGGCGCAACTAATGAAAAACTGTTTTTT. The chain couples TRBV28 to TRBJ1-4, with D possibly being TRBD1 (5 bases). This CDR3 has 16 residues. Per the germline V gene, CDR1 is MDHEN and CDR2 is SYDVKM. Between the trimmed V and J ends, which lost 1 base and 0 bases, there was a span of 9 bases.

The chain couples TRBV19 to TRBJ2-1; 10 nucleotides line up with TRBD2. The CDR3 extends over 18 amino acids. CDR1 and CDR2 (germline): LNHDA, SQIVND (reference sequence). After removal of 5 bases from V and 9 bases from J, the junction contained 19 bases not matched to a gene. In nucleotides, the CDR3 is TGTGCCAGTAGTCCAGAAAAACTAACCCTAGCGGGAGTTGGTGAGCAGTTCTTC. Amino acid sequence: CASSPEKLTLAGVGEQFF.

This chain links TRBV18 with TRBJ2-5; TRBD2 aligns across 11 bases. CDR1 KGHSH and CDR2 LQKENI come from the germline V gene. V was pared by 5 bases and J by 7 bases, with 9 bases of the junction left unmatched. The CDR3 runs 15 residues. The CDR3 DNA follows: TGTGCCAGCTCATCCGGGACTAGCGGTTGGGGGACCCAGTACTTC. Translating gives CASSSGTSGWGTQYF.

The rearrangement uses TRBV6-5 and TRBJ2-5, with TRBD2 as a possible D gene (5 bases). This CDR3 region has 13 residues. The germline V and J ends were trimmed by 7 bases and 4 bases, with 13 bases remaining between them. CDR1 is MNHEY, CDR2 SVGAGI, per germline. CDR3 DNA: TGTGCCAGCACTCGACTGGCGGGAGAGACCCAGTACTTC. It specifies CASTRLAGETQYF.

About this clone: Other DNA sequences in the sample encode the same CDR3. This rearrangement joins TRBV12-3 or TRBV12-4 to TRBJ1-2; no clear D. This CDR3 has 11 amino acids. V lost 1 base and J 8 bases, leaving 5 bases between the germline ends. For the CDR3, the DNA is TGTGCCAGCAGTTTAGGAGGGGGCTACACCTTC. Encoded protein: CASSLGGGYTF.

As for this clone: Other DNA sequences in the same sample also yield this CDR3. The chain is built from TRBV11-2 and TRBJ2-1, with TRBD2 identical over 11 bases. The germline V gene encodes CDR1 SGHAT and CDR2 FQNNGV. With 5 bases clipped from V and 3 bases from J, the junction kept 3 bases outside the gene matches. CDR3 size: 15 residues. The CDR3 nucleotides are TGTGCCAGCAGCCCGGGGACTAGCGGCTACAATGAGCAGTTCTTC. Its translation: CASSPGTSGYNEQFF.

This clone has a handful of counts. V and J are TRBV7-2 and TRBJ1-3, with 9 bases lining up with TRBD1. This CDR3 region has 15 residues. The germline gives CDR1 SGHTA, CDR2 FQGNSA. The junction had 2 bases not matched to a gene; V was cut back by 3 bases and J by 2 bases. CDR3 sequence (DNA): TGTGCCAGCAGCTTCACAGGGGGCACTGGAAACACCATATATTTT. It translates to CASSFTGGTGNTIYF.

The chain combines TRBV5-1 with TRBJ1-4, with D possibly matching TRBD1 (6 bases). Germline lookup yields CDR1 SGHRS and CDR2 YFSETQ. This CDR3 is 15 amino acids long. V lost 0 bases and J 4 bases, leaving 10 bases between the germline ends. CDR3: CASSLAGHSNEKLFF. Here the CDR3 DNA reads TGCGCCAGCAGCTTGGCGGGACACAGTAATGAAAAACTGTTTTTT. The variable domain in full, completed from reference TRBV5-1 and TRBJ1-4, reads KAGVTQTPRYLIKTRGQQVTLSCSPISGHRSVSWYQQTPGQGLQFLFEYFSETQRNKGNFPGRFSGRQFSNSRSEMNVSTLELGDSALYLCASSLAGHSNEKLFFGSGTQLSVL.